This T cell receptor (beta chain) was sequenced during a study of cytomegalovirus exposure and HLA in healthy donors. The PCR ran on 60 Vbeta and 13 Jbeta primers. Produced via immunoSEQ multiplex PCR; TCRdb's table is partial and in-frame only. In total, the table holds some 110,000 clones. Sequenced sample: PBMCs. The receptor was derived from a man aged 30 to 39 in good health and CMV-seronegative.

This CDR3 reads CASSPAGSTEAFF. The DNA of the CDR3 is TGTGCCAGCAGCCCCGCGGGGTCCACTGAAGCTTTCTTT. The rearrangement uses TRBV5-6 and TRBJ1-1; D is undetermined. Trimming took 4 bases from V and 4 from J, leaving 11 bases between them. Germline V gene data show CDR1 as SGHDT and CDR2 as YYEEEE. The CDR3 runs to 13 residues.